These T cell receptor beta chains were read from a single sample in a study of blood T cell repertoires in COVID-19. Only in-frame clones appear in the TCRdb table, and some are missing; sequencing was by immunoSEQ multiplex PCR. The sample shows over 75,000 clones, 80% of them seen only once. Sequencing was done on a sample of peripheral blood. The receptors were gathered from a man in his fifties who had recovered from COVID-19. Both conserved end residues are part of each CDR3. A D gene is named only where the DNA matches it firmly. Only some rows state a clone size, as once, few, many or a class for expanded clones.

v_gene	j_gene	len	abundance	d_gene	CDR3aa	CDR3nt
TRBV29-1	TRBJ1-2	13	NA	NA	CSVVETDPYGYTF	TGCAGCGTTGTGGAGACAGATCCCTATGGCTACACCTTC
TRBV11-3	TRBJ2-3	15	NA	TRBD2	CASSTSGATTDTQYF	TGTGCCAGCAGCACAAGCGGGGCGACTACAGATACGCAGTATTTT
TRBV12-5	TRBJ1-1	16	NA	TRBD1	CASGRQRTGEYTEAFF	TGTGCTAGTGGTCGACAGCGGACAGGGGAATACACTGAAGCTTTCTTT
TRBV2	TRBJ1-6	16	few	NA	CASRSATDRGYSPLHF	TGTGCCAGCAGAAGTGCTACAGACCGCGGGTATTCACCCCTCCACTTT
TRBV18	TRBJ1-5	13	NA	NA	CASSPREDQPQHF	TGTGCCAGCTCACCACGAGAAGATCAGCCCCAGCATTTT
TRBV19	TRBJ2-3	14	once	NA	CASSQTGRTDTQYF	TGTGCCAGTAGTCAGACAGGGAGGACAGATACGCAGTATTTT
TRBV9	TRBJ2-2	15	NA	NA	CASSGDSLNTGELFF	TGTGCCAGCAGCGGGGACTCCCTGAACACCGGGGAGCTGTTTTTT
TRBV7-9	TRBJ2-7	12	NA	NA	CASSLVFDEQYF	TGTGCCAGCAGCTTAGTTTTCGACGAGCAGTACTTC
TRBV19	TRBJ2-7	13	NA	NA	CASSISRGYEQYF	TGTGCCAGTAGTATATCTCGGGGTTACGAGCAGTACTTC
TRBV7-2	TRBJ2-2	17	NA	TRBD2	CASSLVGLAGRTGELFF	TGTGCCAGCAGCTTAGTAGGACTAGCGGGACGCACCGGGGAGCTGTTTTTT
TRBV5-1	TRBJ1-5	13	NA	TRBD1	CASSLGQGQPQHF	TGCGCCAGCAGTTTGGGACAGGGTCAGCCCCAGCATTTT
TRBV7-2	TRBJ1-4	15	NA	NA	CASSLVGGSFEKLFF	TGTGCCAGCAGCTTAGTGGGCGGGAGTTTTGAAAAACTGTTTTTT
TRBV25-1	TRBJ2-1	15	NA	TRBD1	CASTKAGTAYNEQFF	TGTGCCAGCACAAAAGCCGGGACAGCTTACAATGAGCAGTTCTTC
TRBV6-5	TRBJ1-1	11	NA	NA	CASTKNTEAFF	TGTGCCAGCACAAAGAACACTGAAGCTTTCTTT
TRBV25-1	TRBJ1-1	13	once	NA	CAAGTPLNTEAFF	TGTGCCGCAGGAACGCCACTGAACACTGAAGCTTTCTTT
TRBV6-5	TRBJ1-1	14	few	NA	CASNPDSWNTEAFF	TGTGCCAGCAATCCGGACAGCTGGAACACTGAAGCTTTCTTT
TRBV9	TRBJ2-3	15	once	TRBD2	CASSQIGGGPDTQYF	TGTGCCAGCAGCCAAATCGGGGGGGGGCCAGATACGCAGTATTTT
TRBV29-1	TRBJ1-3	11	few	NA	CSASLGNTIYF	TGCAGCGCCTCCCTTGGAAACACCATATATTTT
TRBV5-1	TRBJ2-7	15	NA	NA	CASSLDTTISYEQYF	TGCGCCAGCAGCTTGGACACAACCATCTCCTACGAGCAGTACTTC
TRBV5-4	TRBJ2-3	16	NA	TRBD1	CASSLGDSPGTDTQYF	TGTGCCAGCAGCTTGGGGGACAGCCCAGGCACAGATACGCAGTATTTT
TRBV18	TRBJ2-7	13	NA	TRBD2	CASSTSGGYEQYF	TGTGCCAGCTCGACTAGCGGGGGGTACGAGCAGTACTTC
TRBV10-3	TRBJ2-3	15	once	TRBD1	CAISERGQDLDTQYF	TGTGCCATCAGTGAGAGGGGACAGGATTTGGATACGCAGTATTTT
TRBV9	TRBJ1-1	14	NA	NA	CASSSTGILTEAFF	TGTGCCAGCAGCAGTACAGGGATTCTCACTGAAGCTTTCTTT
TRBV5-4	TRBJ1-6	14	few	TRBD1	CASSLAQGNSPLHF	TGTGCCAGCAGCTTGGCACAGGGGAATTCACCCCTCCACTTT
TRBV27	TRBJ1-2	13	NA	NA	CASSLSGPGGYTF	TGTGCCAGCAGTTTAAGTGGGCCGGGAGGCTACACCTTC
TRBV21-1	TRBJ2-3	22	NA	NA	CASSRLTGTSGRVPQRTDTQYF	TGTGCCAGCAGCAGATTAACCGGGACTAGCGGGAGAGTCCCGCAACGCACAGATACGCAGTATTTT
TRBV6-5	TRBJ2-1	15	NA	TRBD2	CASSFLKRETHEQFF	TGTGCCAGCAGTTTCTTGAAGCGGGAGACGCATGAGCAGTTCTTC
TRBV15	TRBJ2-7	14	NA	TRBD1	CATSRQTGGDEQYF	TGTGCCACCAGCAGGCAGACAGGGGGGGACGAGCAGTACTTC
TRBV4-1	TRBJ1-4	14	NA	NA	CASSQDAWNEKLFF	TGCGCCAGCAGCCAAGATGCGTGGAATGAAAAACTGTTTTTT
TRBV5-1	TRBJ2-3	15	NA	TRBD1	CASSPRTGNTDTQYF	TGCGCCAGCAGCCCTAGGACAGGGAACACAGATACGCAGTATTTT
TRBV7-9	TRBJ2-1	15	once	TRBD2	CASSPQRGGYNEQFF	TGTGCCAGCAGCCCCCAGCGGGGGGGTTACAATGAGCAGTTCTTC
TRBV3-1/TRBV3-2	TRBJ2-7	13	NA	NA	CASSQERSYEQYF	TGTGCCAGCAGCCAGGAGAGATCCTACGAGCAGTACTTC
TRBV3-1/TRBV3-2	TRBJ2-7	12	NA	NA	CASSQRLYEQYF	TGTGCCAGCAGCCAGCGACTCTACGAGCAGTACTTC
TRBV13	TRBJ2-7	14	NA	TRBD1	CASSRTGSSYEQYF	TGTGCCAGCAGCCGGACAGGGAGTAGCTACGAGCAGTACTTC
TRBV29-1	TRBJ2-3	14	NA	TRBD2	CSTDGLAGTDTQYF	TGCAGCACCGATGGACTAGCGGGGACTGATACGCAGTATTTT
TRBV28	TRBJ1-2	15	NA	TRBD1	CASSQKGQGARGYTF	TGTGCCAGCAGCCAGAAGGGACAGGGGGCTCGGGGCTACACCTTC
TRBV12-5	TRBJ1-1	16	NA	NA	CASGLVQRRGHTEAFF	TGTGCTAGTGGTTTGGTACAACGCAGGGGTCACACTGAAGCTTTCTTT
TRBV5-4	TRBJ2-2	14	few	NA	CASSLGQNTGELFF	TGTGCCAGCAGCTTGGGACAGAACACCGGGGAGCTGTTTTTT
TRBV21-1	TRBJ2-7	22	few	NA	CASSRIFGQGTSGREEENEQYF	NA
TRBV3-1/TRBV3-2	TRBJ2-1	16	once	NA	CASSQEEGFGYNEQFF	TGTGCCAGCAGCCAAGAAGAGGGCTTTGGGTACAATGAGCAGTTCTTC